These T cell receptor beta chains were read from a single sample in a study of blood T cell repertoires in COVID-19. Measured with immunoSEQ multiplex PCR; TCRdb has only the in-frame clones, and not every one. The sample records roughly 100,000 clones, about 89% being singletons. Sequencing was done on a sample of peripheral blood. These receptors came from a human donor in a cohort sampled during active COVID-19. The CDR3 runs from the conserved cysteine through the conserved F or W. Fields, in order: V gene, D gene, clone size, J gene, CDR3 protein, CDR3 DNA. The D gene is left open where the match is weak. Size is omitted from some rows. Given values are once, few, many or a class for expanded clones.

v_call: TRBV7-2
d_call: TRBD2
clone_size: NA
j_call: TRBJ2-3
cdr3_aa: CASSFLSAGGRADTQYF
cdr3_nt: TGTGCCAGCAGCTTTCTTTCAGCGGGGGGGCGTGCAGATACGCAGTATTTT

v_call: TRBV6-5
d_call: TRBD1
clone_size: few
j_call: TRBJ1-2
cdr3_aa: CASRTGVGYTF
cdr3_nt: TGTGCCAGCAGGACAGGGGTCGGCTACACCTTC

v_call: TRBV18
d_call: NA
clone_size: once
j_call: TRBJ2-5
cdr3_aa: CASSSSRGETQYF
cdr3_nt: TGTGCCAGCTCATCCTCGAGAGGGGAGACCCAGTACTTC

v_call: TRBV4-1
d_call: NA
clone_size: NA
j_call: TRBJ1-5
cdr3_aa: CASSQDSSQPQHF
cdr3_nt: TGCGCCAGCAGCCAAGATAGCTCCCAGCCCCAGCATTTT

v_call: TRBV27
d_call: NA
clone_size: NA
j_call: TRBJ1-2
cdr3_aa: CASSNSVGRTSYGYTF
cdr3_nt: TGTGCCAGCAGCAACTCCGTGGGCAGAACGTCCTATGGCTACACCTTC

v_call: TRBV6-4
d_call: NA
clone_size: NA
j_call: TRBJ1-2
cdr3_aa: CASSDTTTGFYGYTF
cdr3_nt: TGTGCCAGCAGTGACACAACAACAGGGTTCTATGGCTACACCTTC

v_call: TRBV19
d_call: NA
clone_size: NA
j_call: TRBJ1-1
cdr3_aa: CASSIDGEGNTEAFF
cdr3_nt: TGTGCCAGTAGTATAGACGGGGAAGGGAACACTGAAGCTTTCTTT

v_call: TRBV7-2
d_call: NA
clone_size: NA
j_call: TRBJ1-2
cdr3_aa: CASSPTTGNYGYTF
cdr3_nt: TGTGCCAGCAGCCCCACCACAGGGAACTATGGCTACACCTTC

v_call: TRBV6-6
d_call: TRBD1
clone_size: NA
j_call: TRBJ1-1
cdr3_aa: CASSYTGTAETEAFF
cdr3_nt: TGTGCCAGCAGTTACACCGGGACAGCTGAGACTGAAGCTTTCTTT

v_call: TRBV7-2
d_call: TRBD1
clone_size: NA
j_call: TRBJ1-5
cdr3_aa: CASSFRGPRDREDQPQHF
cdr3_nt: TGTGCCAGCAGCTTCCGGGGGCCGCGGGACAGGGAAGACCAGCCCCAGCATTTT

v_call: TRBV5-6
d_call: NA
clone_size: NA
j_call: TRBJ1-1
cdr3_aa: CASSHPDSEAFF
cdr3_nt: TGTGCCAGCAGCCACCCGGACAGTGAAGCTTTCTTT

v_call: TRBV5-1
d_call: TRBD1
clone_size: few
j_call: TRBJ2-7
cdr3_aa: CASSMDRGLPYEQYF
cdr3_nt: TGCGCCAGCAGCATGGACAGGGGGCTCCCCTACGAGCAGTACTTC

v_call: TRBV18
d_call: TRBD1
clone_size: once
j_call: TRBJ2-7
cdr3_aa: CASSPLFGTGDHEQYF
cdr3_nt: TGTGCCAGCTCACCATTGTTCGGGACAGGGGACCACGAGCAGTACTTC

v_call: TRBV18
d_call: NA
clone_size: NA
j_call: TRBJ2-7
cdr3_aa: CASSTSGHSYEQYF
cdr3_nt: TGTGCCAGCTCAACTTCGGGACACTCCTACGAGCAGTACTTC

v_call: TRBV10-1
d_call: TRBD1
clone_size: few
j_call: TRBJ2-2
cdr3_aa: CASSAGTENTGELFF
cdr3_nt: TGCGCCAGCAGTGCCGGGACAGAGAACACCGGGGAGCTGTTTTTT

v_call: TRBV6-4
d_call: TRBD2
clone_size: NA
j_call: TRBJ2-3
cdr3_aa: CASSPTSGGGVGTQYF
cdr3_nt: TGTGCCAGCAGTCCAACTAGCGGGGGTGGAGTTGGTACGCAGTATTTT

v_call: TRBV13
d_call: TRBD1
clone_size: NA
j_call: TRBJ2-1
cdr3_aa: CASSRLDRESEQFF
cdr3_nt: TGTGCCAGCAGCCGCCTTGACAGGGAAAGTGAGCAGTTCTTC

v_call: TRBV4-3
d_call: TRBD2
clone_size: NA
j_call: TRBJ2-3
cdr3_aa: CASSQNLAGRTDTQYF
cdr3_nt: TGCGCCAGCAGCCAGAACTTAGCGGGGCGCACAGATACGCAGTATTTT

v_call: TRBV19
d_call: NA
clone_size: NA
j_call: TRBJ1-1
cdr3_aa: CASKGLGNTEAFF
cdr3_nt: TGTGCCAGTAAGGGGTTGGGAAACACTGAAGCTTTCTTT

v_call: TRBV9
d_call: NA
clone_size: NA
j_call: TRBJ1-1
cdr3_aa: CASSVDTRNTEAFF
cdr3_nt: TGTGCCAGCAGCGTCGACACCCGGAACACTGAAGCTTTCTTT

v_call: TRBV5-1
d_call: TRBD2
clone_size: once
j_call: TRBJ2-1
cdr3_aa: CASSLAGGRKVDNEQFF
cdr3_nt: TGCGCCAGCAGCTTGGCCGGGGGGAGAAAAGTCGACAATGAGCAGTTCTTC

v_call: TRBV6-5
d_call: TRBD1
clone_size: NA
j_call: TRBJ2-5
cdr3_aa: CASSSHTGANQETQYF
cdr3_nt: TGTGCCAGCAGTTCGCACACAGGGGCGAACCAAGAGACCCAGTACTTC

v_call: TRBV9
d_call: NA
clone_size: NA
j_call: TRBJ1-6
cdr3_aa: CASSVSLLADSPLHF
cdr3_nt: TGTGCCAGCAGCGTATCCCTCCTGGCCGATTCACCCCTCCACTTT

v_call: TRBV19
d_call: NA
clone_size: NA
j_call: TRBJ1-5
cdr3_aa: CASSIDRGDPQHF
cdr3_nt: TGTGCCAGTAGTATAGATCGAGGCGATCCCCAGCATTTT

v_call: TRBV10-3
d_call: TRBD1
clone_size: NA
j_call: TRBJ1-2
cdr3_aa: CAIGDRVEYGYTF
cdr3_nt: TGTGCCATCGGGGACAGGGTCGAGTATGGCTACACCTTC

v_call: TRBV7-2
d_call: NA
clone_size: NA
j_call: TRBJ1-5
cdr3_aa: CASRPDKSQPQHF
cdr3_nt: TGTGCCAGCAGGCCAGACAAAAGTCAGCCCCAGCATTTT

v_call: TRBV2
d_call: TRBD1
clone_size: NA
j_call: TRBJ1-2
cdr3_aa: CASSRQGAWGYTF
cdr3_nt: TGTGCCAGCAGTCGACAGGGGGCGTGGGGCTACACCTTC

v_call: TRBV30
d_call: TRBD2
clone_size: NA
j_call: TRBJ2-3
cdr3_aa: CAWTKGASGGRRTQYF
cdr3_nt: TGTGCCTGGACCAAAGGGGCTAGCGGGGGCCGGCGTACGCAGTATTTT

v_call: TRBV19
d_call: NA
clone_size: once
j_call: TRBJ2-6
cdr3_aa: CASRPRGAGANVLTF
cdr3_nt: TGTGCCAGTAGACCCAGGGGCGCTGGGGCCAACGTCCTGACTTTC

v_call: TRBV2
d_call: NA
clone_size: NA
j_call: TRBJ2-4
cdr3_aa: CASAVGGAGEGNIQYF
cdr3_nt: TGTGCCAGCGCAGTGGGGGGCGCAGGGGAGGGGAACATTCAGTACTTC